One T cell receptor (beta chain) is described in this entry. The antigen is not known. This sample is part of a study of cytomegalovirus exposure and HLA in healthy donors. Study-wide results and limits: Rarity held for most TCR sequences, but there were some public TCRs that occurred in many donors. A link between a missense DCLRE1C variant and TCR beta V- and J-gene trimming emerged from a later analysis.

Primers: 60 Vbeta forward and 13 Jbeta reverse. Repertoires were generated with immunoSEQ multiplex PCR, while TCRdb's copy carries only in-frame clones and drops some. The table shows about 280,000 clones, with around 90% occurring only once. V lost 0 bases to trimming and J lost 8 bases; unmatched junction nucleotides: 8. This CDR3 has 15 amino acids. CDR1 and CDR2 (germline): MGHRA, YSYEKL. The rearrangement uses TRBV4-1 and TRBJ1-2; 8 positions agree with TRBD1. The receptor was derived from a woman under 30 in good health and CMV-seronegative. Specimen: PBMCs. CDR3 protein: CASSQEARTGMGYTF. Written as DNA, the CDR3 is TGCGCCAGCAGCCAAGAGGCCCGGACAGGGATGGGCTACACCTTC.